This T cell receptor (beta chain) comes out of a study of glioma-infiltrating T cells. J was trimmed by 3 bases and V by 5 bases; bases with no gene match: 6. Germline CDR1 is MGHRA and CDR2 is YSYEKL. The CDR3 has 17 amino acids. This clonotype was found many times. Using RNA template, CDR3s of TCR alpha and beta were amplified with iRepertoire arm-PCR. MiXCR, applied by TCRdb to the multiplex PCR reads, yields one record per CDR3 protein. The sample consists of around 44,000 distinct CDR3 sequences, around 22% of them appearing once. The chain combines TRBV4-1 with TRBJ2-3; 15 nucleotides agree with TRBD2. The clonotype comes from a human donor with low-grade glioma or glioblastoma, undergoing nonglioma brain surgery, or in good health (not recorded which). The sample comprised glioma tissue, nonneoplastic brain tissue, or PBMCs (not recorded which). The CDR3 nucleotides read TGCGCCAGCAGCTCGCGGACTAGCGGGGGGGCAACAGATACGCAGTATTTT. It codes for CASSSRTSGGATDTQYF.